Listed below are T cell receptor beta chains from one sample, sequenced in a study of blood T cell repertoires in COVID-19. Profiling relied on immunoSEQ multiplex PCR, and the TCRdb table lists in-frame clones only, not all of them. Of around 250,000 clones listed, 85% to 90% are singletons. Sequenced sample: PBMCs or T cells enriched from blood (not recorded which). The origin of the receptors is a man between 18 and 29 years old who had recovered from COVID-19. Both conserved end residues are part of each CDR3. A D gene is named only where the DNA matches it firmly. Only some rows state a clone size, as once, few, many or a class for expanded clones.

NA	NA	TRBV7-2	TRBJ1-2	CASSLLGGRLDYGYTF	TGTGCCAGCAGCCTCCTGGGGGGGCGGTTGGACTATGGCTACACCTTC
TRBD1	NA	TRBV4-1	TRBJ1-2	CASSQVSPGQGYGYTF	TGCGCCAGCAGCCAAGTTTCCCCGGGACAGGGATATGGCTACACCTTC
NA	NA	TRBV6-5	TRBJ1-1	CASSWGGRAAFF	TGTGCCAGCAGTTGGGGCGGGAGAGCGGCTTTCTTT
NA	NA	TRBV3-1/TRBV3-2	TRBJ1-1	CASSQASEAFF	TGTGCCAGCAGCCAAGCATCCGAAGCTTTCTTT
NA	NA	TRBV15	TRBJ1-1	CATSRERVLTFF	TGTGCCACCAGCAGAGAGAGAGTCTTAACTTTCTTT
TRBD2	NA	TRBV5-1	TRBJ2-1	CASSLGLAGARDEQFF	TGCGCCAGCAGCCTCGGACTAGCGGGAGCGAGAGATGAGCAGTTCTTC
NA	NA	TRBV18	TRBJ1-5	CASSPPGGANQPQHF	TGTGCCAGCTCACCACCGGGAGGCGCCAATCAGCCCCAGCATTTT
NA	once	TRBV7-9	TRBJ1-2	CASSLKGGANYGYTF	TGTGCCAGCAGCTTAAAGGGAGGAGCTAACTATGGCTACACCTTC
NA	NA	TRBV10-3	TRBJ2-7	CAISQGFHEQYF	TGTGCCATCAGTCAGGGGTTCCACGAGCAGTACTTC
TRBD1	few	TRBV28	TRBJ1-2	CASSTNRGIPHTYGYTF	TGTGCCAGCAGTACAAACAGGGGGATCCCCCACACTTATGGCTACACCTTC
NA	NA	TRBV5-1	TRBJ2-4	CASSQTQGSENIQYF	TGCGCCAGCAGCCAAACACAGGGATCCGAAAACATTCAGTACTTC
NA	NA	TRBV12-1	TRBJ1-4	CASSFGQGVGEKLFF	TGTGCCAGCAGCTTCGGACAGGGGGTGGGTGAAAAACTGTTTTTT
NA	NA	TRBV6-1	TRBJ2-1	CASSERGASNEQFF	TGTGCCAGCAGTGAACGGGGGGCGTCCAATGAGCAGTTCTTC
NA	NA	TRBV9	TRBJ2-7	CASSVALGEGYEQYF	TGTGCCAGCAGCGTAGCTCTAGGGGAAGGTTACGAGCAGTACTTC
NA	few	TRBV5-1	TRBJ1-4	CASSPVVGESEKLFF	TGCGCCAGCAGCCCGGTGGTCGGGGAGTCTGAAAAACTGTTTTTT
TRBD2	NA	TRBV5-1	TRBJ2-5	CASSRLAGEETQYF	TGCGCCAGCAGCCGACTAGCGGGAGAAGAGACCCAGTACTTC
NA	NA	TRBV27	TRBJ2-7	CASSFLGQPSSYEQYF	TGTGCCAGCAGTTTCCTGGGACAACCAAGCTCCTACGAGCAGTACTTC
TRBD2	NA	TRBV6-4	TRBJ2-3	CASSDSSGRPDTQYF	TGTGCCAGCAGTGACTCTAGCGGGAGGCCAGATACGCAGTATTTT
NA	NA	TRBV5-5	TRBJ2-7	CASSFGMPESYEQYF	TGTGCCAGCAGCTTCGGTATGCCGGAGTCTTACGAGCAGTACTTC
TRBD1	NA	TRBV2	TRBJ1-2	CASSRQGGTYGYTF	TGTGCCAGCAGTCGACAGGGCGGAACGTATGGCTACACCTTC
TRBD2	NA	TRBV7-3	TRBJ2-3	CASSSGLAGSGDTQYF	TGTGCCAGCAGCTCAGGACTAGCGGGTTCGGGAGATACGCAGTATTTT
TRBD1	NA	TRBV6-5	TRBJ1-2	CASSYDRGNYGYTF	TGTGCCAGCAGTTACGACAGGGGGAACTATGGCTACACCTTC
NA	NA	TRBV7-6	TRBJ1-4	CASSPRAWGEEKLFF	TGTGCCAGCAGCCCCCGAGCCTGGGGCGAGGAAAAACTGTTTTTT
NA	once	TRBV7-6	TRBJ2-5	CASSLGEGETQYF	TGTGCCAGCAGCTTAGGAGAGGGAGAGACCCAGTACTTC
NA	NA	TRBV24-1	TRBJ1-1	CATSENRERTEAFF	TGTGCCACCAGTGAGAACAGGGAAAGGACTGAAGCTTTCTTT
NA	once	TRBV4-1	TRBJ2-2	CASSQTGIFTGELFF	TGCGCCAGCAGCCAAACAGGGATCTTCACCGGGGAGCTGTTTTTT
NA	NA	TRBV19	TRBJ1-4	CASSPFGQPNEKLFF	TGTGCCAGTAGCCCCTTTGGACAGCCTAATGAAAAACTGTTTTTT
NA	NA	TRBV12-3/TRBV12-4	TRBJ2-7	CASSQTDRYEQYF	TGTGCCAGCAGTCAGACCGACAGGTACGAGCAGTACTTC
NA	NA	TRBV3-1/TRBV3-2	TRBJ2-3	CASRLTSTDTQYF	TGTGCCAGCAGGCTGACTAGCACAGATACGCAGTATTTT
NA	NA	TRBV29-1	TRBJ2-2	CSVGDTLNTGELFF	TGCAGCGTTGGCGACACTTTGAACACCGGGGAGCTGTTTTTT
NA	NA	TRBV5-1	TRBJ2-7	CASSLDWTEYEQYF	TGCGCCAGCAGCTTGGATTGGACAGAGTACGAGCAGTACTTC
TRBD2	NA	TRBV10-1	TRBJ2-5	CASSAGTSGKETQYF	TGCGCCAGCAGTGCCGGGACTAGCGGTAAAGAGACCCAGTACTTC
NA	few	TRBV4-1	TRBJ1-6	CASSQVFFAGRPVSPLHF	TGCGCCAGCAGCCAAGTGTTTTTTGCGGGTCGGCCAGTATCACCCCTCCACTTT
NA	NA	TRBV9	TRBJ2-1	CASSRPAANNEQFF	TGTGCCAGCTCTCGCCCGGCGGCCAACAATGAGCAGTTCTTC
TRBD2	few	TRBV7-9	TRBJ2-2	CASSQPGLAGGTNTGELFF	TGTGCCAGCAGCCAACCGGGACTAGCGGGGGGTACGAACACCGGGGAGCTGTTTTTT
NA	NA	TRBV11-2	TRBJ2-7	CASSSGGGSVYEQYF	TGTGCCAGCAGCTCGGGGGGCGGGTCAGTCTACGAGCAGTACTTC
TRBD1	NA	TRBV11-3	TRBJ2-1	CASSLEGQGTPNSEQFF	TGTGCCAGCAGCTTAGAGGGACAGGGAACCCCCAATTCCGAGCAGTTCTTC
TRBD1	NA	TRBV3-1/TRBV3-2	TRBJ1-1	CASRRTGSGGAFF	TGTGCCAGCAGGCGGACAGGGTCCGGTGGGGCTTTCTTT
TRBD2	NA	TRBV6-4	TRBJ2-3	CASSEGLARTDTQYF	TGTGCCAGCAGTGAGGGACTAGCGCGAACAGATACGCAGTATTTT
NA	NA	TRBV25-1	TRBJ1-3	CASSELGEDTIYF	TGTGCCAGTAGTGAATTAGGGGAGGACACCATATATTTT
NA	NA	TRBV5-1	TRBJ2-7	CASSLEAGSYEQYF	TGCGCCAGCAGCTTGGAAGCAGGCTCCTACGAGCAGTACTTC
TRBD1	NA	TRBV30	TRBJ1-2	CAWEQGADGYTF	TGTGCCTGGGAACAGGGGGCGGACGGCTACACCTTC
TRBD2	NA	TRBV10-3	TRBJ2-1	CAASSGRALEQFF	TGTGCCGCTTCTAGCGGGAGGGCCCTTGAGCAGTTCTTC
NA	NA	TRBV11-2	TRBJ1-3	CASSLGAEVGNTIYF	TGTGCCAGCAGCTTAGGCGCGGAGGTGGGAAACACCATATATTTT
NA	NA	TRBV5-1	TRBJ2-1	CASSFGLDEQFF	TGCGCCAGCAGCTTTGGCCTCGATGAGCAGTTCTTC
TRBD1	once	TRBV30	TRBJ1-1	CAWRTPGGNEAFF	TGTGCCTGGAGGACGCCAGGGGGCAATGAAGCTTTCTTT
NA	NA	TRBV18	TRBJ2-6	CASSRQHSGANVLTF	TGTGCCAGCTCCAGACAGCACTCTGGGGCCAACGTCCTGACTTTC
NA	NA	TRBV11-2	TRBJ2-1	CASSPGGVWRDYNEQFF	TGTGCCAGCAGTCCGGGCGGAGTATGGCGGGACTACAATGAGCAGTTCTTC
NA	NA	TRBV2	TRBJ2-5	CASRWEAVSQETQYF	TGTGCCAGCAGATGGGAGGCAGTCAGCCAAGAGACCCAGTACTTC
TRBD1	NA	TRBV28	TRBJ1-6	CLTGDSYNSPLHF	TGTTTAACCGGGGACAGTTATAATTCACCCCTCCACTTT
TRBD1	once	TRBV7-2	TRBJ2-2	CASSRSGTGSTGELFF	TGTGCCAGCAGCAGATCCGGGACAGGGAGTACCGGGGAGCTGTTTTTT
TRBD1	NA	TRBV7-9	TRBJ2-3	CASSPKQGRTDTQYF	TGTGCCAGCAGCCCCAAACAGGGGCGCACAGATACGCAGTATTTT
TRBD1	NA	TRBV4-1	TRBJ2-2	CASSQDPVGTENTGELFF	TGCGCCAGCAGCCAAGACCCCGTGGGGACAGAGAACACCGGGGAGCTGTTTTTT
TRBD1	few	TRBV4-2	TRBJ1-2	CASSQDEGASYGYTF	TGTGCCAGCAGCCAAGATGAGGGGGCGAGCTATGGCTACACCTTC